This TCR beta chain was identified in a study of T-cell memory formation after mild COVID-19. It was 5'RACE with constant-segment primers that produced the TCR alpha and TCR beta cDNA libraries, which carried sample barcodes and UMIs. TCRdb analysed the 5' RACE reads with MiXCR anew, one entry per CDR3 protein. This table has approximately 440,000 distinct CDR3 sequences, 20% appearing once. The length of the CDR3 is 15 residues. The ends were cut back, 5 bases at V and 3 bases at J, with 15 bases in the middle. Germline V lookup: CDR1 SGHDT, CDR2 YYEEEE. Points from the study as a whole: Within pre-infection memory, some responding clones were found, suggesting cross-reactive memory joined. Balance between CD4 and CD8 was seen in clones contracting day 15 to 85, and a CD4+ lean was seen in later expanders.

This clonotype showed up just once. The target antigen is unknown. The TCR was taken from an adult woman who had mild COVID-19 (a few samples of this study predate the infection). Cell type and time point are not known. The chain uses TRBV5-6 and TRBJ2-1; D is possibly TRBD2 (6 bases). The sequencing sample was made of PBMCs or a T cell subset sorted from them (not recorded which). The CDR3 reads CASRLVGGVYNEQFF. CDR3 DNA: TGTGCCAGCAGACTGGTTGGAGGGGTCTACAATGAGCAGTTCTTC.